Sequencing of this T cell receptor beta chain was carried out in a study of blood T cell repertoires in COVID-19. Study information: Sample material is recorded as cDNA or gDNA derived from T cells, B-cell-depleted T cells, or PBMCs.

Clones were sequenced by immunoSEQ multiplex PCR, and TCRdb holds only the in-frame ones, with some missing. The sample lists some 150,000 clones; under 90% were seen once. The sample was peripheral blood. The origin of this receptor is a man between 60 and 70 years old with acute or convalescent COVID-19.

The CDR3 is CASSSSGVGGQPQHF. The CDR3 bases are TGTGCCAGCAGCTCTAGTGGGGTTGGAGGGCAGCCCCAGCATTTT. The chain has TRBV7-9 and TRBJ1-5, with D unresolved. This CDR3 is built from 15 residues. V lost 4 bases, J lost 7 bases, and 17 bases lay in between. Germline values: CDR1 SEHNR, CDR2 FQNEAQ (reference sequence).